The rows below give T cell receptor beta chains drawn from one sample of a study of T-cell memory formation after mild COVID-19. TCRdb passed the 5' RACE reads through MiXCR, listing each CDR3 protein once. The sample has roughly 410,000 distinct CDR3 sequences; roughly 24% are singletons. Sequencing was done on a sample of PBMCs or a T cell subset sorted from them (not recorded which). These receptors were collected from an adult woman who had mild COVID-19 (a few samples of this study predate the infection). Cell type and time point are not known. Both conserved end residues are part of each CDR3. D genes are given only for firm matches. Clone sizes are given selectively: once, few, many, or a class where the clone is expanded.

abundance	d_gene	v_gene	j_gene	CDR3aa	CDR3nt
-	-	TRBV29-1	TRBJ1-2	CSVDKAGHGYTF	TGCAGCGTTGACAAGGCGGGACATGGCTACACCTTC
few	-	TRBV29-1	TRBJ2-1	CSVEVGVGEQFF	TGCAGCGTTGAAGTAGGAGTCGGTGAGCAGTTCTTC
-	-	TRBV6-6	TRBJ1-1	CASSYRDSEAFF	TGTGCCAGCAGTTACCGGGACTCAGAAGCTTTCTTT
-	TRBD2	TRBV30	TRBJ2-1	CAWNPGTSNEQFF	TGTGCCTGGAACCCCGGGACTAGCAATGAGCAGTTCTTC
many	TRBD2	TRBV7-2	TRBJ2-3	CASSLAASGRPTDTQYF	TGTGCCAGCAGCTTAGCGGCTAGCGGGAGGCCCACAGATACGCAGTATTTT
few	-	TRBV5-1	TRBJ1-1	CASSLNQGNAEAFF	TGCGCCAGCAGCTTAAACCAGGGTAACGCTGAAGCTTTCTTT
many	-	TRBV5-1	TRBJ2-6	CASSSGSGANVLTF	TGCGCCAGCAGCTCCGGCTCTGGGGCCAACGTCCTGACTTTC
-	TRBD1	TRBV5-4	TRBJ1-2	CASSLHGTGGGYTF	TGTGCCAGCAGCTTGCATGGGACAGGGGGCGGCTACACCTTC
few	-	TRBV5-6	TRBJ2-7	CASSSIPGYEQYF	TGTGCCAGCAGCTCCATTCCGGGCTACGAGCAGTACTTC
-	-	TRBV25-1	TRBJ2-4	CASSEFGDKNIQYF	TGTGCCAGCAGTGAATTTGGAGACAAAAACATTCAGTACTTC
few	-	TRBV7-9	TRBJ2-7	CASSQRSFLPLFYF	TGTGCCAGCAGCCAAAGGTCTTTCCTACCACTCTTCTACTTC
few	-	TRBV3-1	TRBJ2-2	CASSQRRRNTGELFF	TGTGCCAGCAGCCAACGGCGGAGAAACACCGGGGAGCTGTTTTTT
-	TRBD2	TRBV9	TRBJ2-5	CASSVAGGRARETQYF	TGTGCCAGCAGCGTAGCTGGCGGGAGGGCCCGAGAGACCCAGTACTTC
few	-	TRBV30	TRBJ1-5	CAWSNLGSNQPQHF	TGTGCCTGGAGTAATTTGGGATCGAATCAGCCCCAGCATTTT
-	-	TRBV4-3	TRBJ1-2	CASSQENRALDYGYTF	TGCGCCAGCAGCCAGGAAAACAGGGCTTTAGACTATGGCTACACCTTC
-	-	TRBV6-2/TRBV6-3	TRBJ1-2	CASSYSILAVETNYGYTF	TGTGCCAGCAGTTACTCGATTTTGGCCGTGGAGACAAACTATGGCTACACCTTC
few	-	TRBV29-1	TRBJ2-5	CSVETGNRESQETQYF	TGCAGCGTTGAAACGGGGAATAGGGAGAGTCAAGAGACCCAGTACTTC
-	TRBD2	TRBV19	TRBJ2-5	CASSVAGAHVTQYF	TGTGCCAGTAGTGTAGCGGGGGCCCATGTGACCCAGTACTTC
once	TRBD1	TRBV12-3/TRBV12-4	TRBJ1-2	CASSWTGTKGYGYTF	TGTGCCAGCAGTTGGACAGGAACCAAGGGCTATGGCTACACCTTC
-	-	TRBV9	TRBJ2-3	CASSRGVGDTQYF	TGTGCCAGCAGCCGTGGGGTGGGGGATACGCAGTATTTT
-	-	TRBV20-1	TRBJ2-7	CSAVEGGGEGLEQYF	TGCAGTGCGGTCGAAGGGGGAGGAGAAGGGCTCGAGCAGTACTTC
-	TRBD1	TRBV29-1	TRBJ2-5	CSVEPTTGGMETQYF	TGCAGCGTTGAACCAACGACAGGGGGTATGGAGACCCAGTACTTC
-	TRBD2	TRBV20-1	TRBJ2-1	CSASSGTSGIEQFF	TGCAGTGCTAGTTCCGGGACTAGCGGGATTGAGCAGTTCTTC
-	TRBD1	TRBV6-6	TRBJ1-5	CASTRFGGTGKYSNQPQHF	TGTGCCAGCACCCGCTTCGGGGGGACAGGGAAGTATAGCAATCAGCCCCAGCATTTT
many	TRBD1	TRBV28	TRBJ2-4	CASSWGRGRLNIQYF	TGTGCCAGCAGTTGGGGCAGGGGGCGCCTGAACATTCAGTACTTC
-	TRBD2	TRBV12-3/TRBV12-4	TRBJ2-7	CASSVSGNTYEQYF	TGTGCCAGCAGTGTTAGCGGGAACACCTACGAGCAGTACTTC
-	-	TRBV12-3/TRBV12-4	TRBJ1-5	CASSFGHPRTASNQPQHF	TGTGCCAGCAGTTTTGGCCACCCCAGGACGGCTAGCAATCAGCCCCAGCATTTT
-	TRBD1	TRBV19	TRBJ1-5	CASSILSDRGYQPQHF	TGTGCCAGTAGTATACTATCAGACAGGGGGTATCAGCCCCAGCATTTT
few	-	TRBV6-5	TRBJ1-2	CASSYKTAPQLDGYTF	TGTGCCAGCAGTTACAAGACAGCTCCACAACTCGATGGCTACACCTTC
few	-	TRBV7-8	TRBJ1-2	CASSLGADYGYTF	TGTGCCAGCAGCTTAGGGGCTGATTATGGCTACACCTTC
few	-	TRBV5-6	TRBJ1-5	CASSRGVGIQPQHF	TGTGCCAGCAGCCGGGGGGTCGGAATACAGCCCCAGCATTTT
many	TRBD2	TRBV4-1	TRBJ2-1	CASSLRGLAGYNEQFF	TGCGCCAGCAGCCTCCGCGGACTAGCGGGGTACAATGAGCAGTTCTTC
once	TRBD1	TRBV29-1	TRBJ2-7	CSAGTGREQYF	TGCAGCGCCGGGACAGGGCGCGAGCAGTACTTC
once	TRBD2	TRBV7-8	TRBJ2-1	CASSFSGGASSYNEQFF	TGTGCCAGCAGCTTTAGCGGGGGGGCTAGCTCCTACAATGAGCAGTTCTTC
-	-	TRBV5-4	TRBJ2-4	CASSPGPVSRLAKNIQYF	TGTGCCAGCAGCCCAGGACCTGTATCACGGTTAGCCAAAAACATTCAGTACTTC
few	-	TRBV24-1	TRBJ1-1	CATSDSAGLTGKYEAFF	TGTGCCACCAGTGATTCTGCCGGGTTGACAGGAAAGTATGAAGCTTTCTTT
-	-	TRBV25-1	TRBJ2-3	CASSERKGGATDTQYF	TGTGCCAGCAGTGAGCGAAAGGGCGGGGCGACAGATACGCAGTATTTT
-	TRBD2	TRBV7-9	TRBJ2-7	CASSSGGVPYEQYF	TGTGCCAGCAGCTCCGGGGGGGTACCCTACGAGCAGTACTTC
-	TRBD1	TRBV4-2	TRBJ1-2	CASSPNTGGVGGYGYTF	TGTGCCAGCAGCCCGAACACAGGGGGCGTAGGAGGGTATGGCTACACCTTC
few	TRBD2	TRBV7-3	TRBJ2-3	CASSLLAGRTSTDTQYF	TGTGCCAGCAGCTTACTAGCGGGGCGAACTAGCACAGATACGCAGTATTTT
-	-	TRBV2	TRBJ2-1	CASRGRGNEQFF	TGTGCCAGCAGGGGGCGAGGCAATGAGCAGTTCTTC
few	-	TRBV6-5	TRBJ2-3	CASSSPGLAPSNTQYF	TGTGCCAGCAGTTCGCCGGGACTCGCCCCGTCGAATACGCAGTATTTT
-	-	TRBV12-3/TRBV12-4	TRBJ2-3	CASSQNTDTQYF	TGTGCCAGCAGCCAGAATACAGATACGCAGTATTTT
few	-	TRBV7-9	TRBJ2-1	CASLRWYEQFF	TGTGCCAGCCTGAGGTGGTATGAGCAGTTCTTC
-	TRBD2	TRBV28	TRBJ2-7	CASTGTSGYEQYF	TGTGCCAGCACCGGGACTAGCGGCTACGAGCAGTACTTC
-	-	TRBV19	TRBJ1-5	CASKGNSWNQPQHF	TGTGCCAGTAAGGGGAACAGTTGGAATCAGCCCCAGCATTTT
-	TRBD1	TRBV29-1	TRBJ1-5	CSAIDRVGNQPQHF	TGCAGCGCCATCGACAGGGTTGGGAATCAGCCCCAGCATTTT
few	TRBD1	TRBV18	TRBJ1-1	CASSPSGTGVTEAFF	TGTGCCAGCTCACCATCAGGGACAGGGGTCACTGAAGCTTTCTTT
few	-	TRBV29-1	TRBJ2-2	CSVGKTTNTGQLFF	TGCAGCGTTGGCAAGACAACGAACACCGGGCAGCTGTTTTTT